This T cell receptor (beta chain) was sequenced during a study of blood T cells in healthy people across ages. Regarding the study as a whole: Age brought a roughly linear fall in TCR beta diversity measured per million T cells.

Using a J-beta primer mix together with a sample-barcoded 5' primer, a second PCR was run for roughly 7 to 12 cycles. One entry per CDR3 protein, called by TCRdb with MiXCR from the 5' RACE reads. The sample records about 1.4 million distinct CDR3 sequences, 59% being singletons. As regards this clonotype: Its antigen is unidentified.

Trimming stripped 1 base from V and 3 bases from J, with 16 bases between. The CDR3 contains 16 residues. Germline lookup yields CDR1 LGHDT and CDR2 YNNKEL (reference sequence). The sequence came from a man between 18 and 35 years old in good health. Sequencing was done on a sample of blood. This sequence joins TRBV3-1 and TRBJ2-7, with unresolved D. The CDR3 region has the DNA TGTGCCAGCAGCCAAGGGCTGGCTGGGCCCTTCTACGAGCAGTACTTC. Translation gives CASSQGLAGPFYEQYF.